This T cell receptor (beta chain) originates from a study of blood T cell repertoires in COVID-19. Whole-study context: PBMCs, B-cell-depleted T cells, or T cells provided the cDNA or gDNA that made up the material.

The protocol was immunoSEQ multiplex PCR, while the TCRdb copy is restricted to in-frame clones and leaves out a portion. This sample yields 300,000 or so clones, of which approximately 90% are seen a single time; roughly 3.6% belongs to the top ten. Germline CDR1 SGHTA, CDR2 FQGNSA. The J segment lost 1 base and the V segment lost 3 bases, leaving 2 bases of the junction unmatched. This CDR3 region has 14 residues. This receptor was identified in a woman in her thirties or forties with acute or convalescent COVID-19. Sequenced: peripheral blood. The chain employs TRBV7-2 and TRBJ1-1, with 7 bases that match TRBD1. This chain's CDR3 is CASSFRQGNTEAFF. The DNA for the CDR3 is TGTGCCAGCAGCTTTCGACAGGGGAACACTGAAGCTTTCTTT.